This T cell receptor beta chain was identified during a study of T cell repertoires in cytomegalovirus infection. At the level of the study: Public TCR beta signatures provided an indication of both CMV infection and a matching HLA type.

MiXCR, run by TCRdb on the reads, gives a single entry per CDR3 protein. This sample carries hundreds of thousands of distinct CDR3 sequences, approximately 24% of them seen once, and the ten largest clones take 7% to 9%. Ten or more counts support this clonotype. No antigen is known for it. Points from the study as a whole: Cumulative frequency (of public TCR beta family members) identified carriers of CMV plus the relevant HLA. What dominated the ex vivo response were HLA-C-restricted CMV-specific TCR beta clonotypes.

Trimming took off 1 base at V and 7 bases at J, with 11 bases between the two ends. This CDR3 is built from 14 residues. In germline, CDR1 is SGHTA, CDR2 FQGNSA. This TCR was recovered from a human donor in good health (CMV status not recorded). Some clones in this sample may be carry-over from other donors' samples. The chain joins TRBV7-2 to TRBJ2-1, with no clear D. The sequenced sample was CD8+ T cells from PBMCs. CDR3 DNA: TGTGCCAGCAGCTTAGATGGACGTCTTAATGAGCAGTTCTTC. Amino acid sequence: CASSLDGRLNEQFF.